These 21 T cell receptor beta chains were sequenced from one sample in a study of cytomegalovirus exposure and HLA in healthy donors. Libraries were prepared by immunoSEQ multiplex PCR; TCRdb keeps only in-frame clonotypes and omits some of them. Of approximately 220,000 clones in the sample, over 80% are singletons; the top ten hold around 15%. Sequenced sample: PBMCs. Receptor source: a woman in her thirties in good health and CMV-seropositive.

This chain uses TRBV27 with TRBJ2-1; D is perhaps TRBD2 (6 bases). The CDR3 totals 14 residues. The germline CDR1 and CDR2 sequences are MNHEY and SMNVEV (reference sequence). Trimming removed 7 bases from V and 1 base from J, with 11 bases in between. The CDR3 nucleotides read TGTGCCAGCATTGGGGGGTCGTCCTACAATGAGCAGTTCTTC. Residues: CASIGGSSYNEQFF.

This chain uses TRBV19 with TRBJ1-1, with 7 bases fitting TRBD1. The CDR3 sequence is 16 residues long. The germline gives CDR1 LNHDA, CDR2 SQIVND (reference sequence). With V trimmed by 7 bases and J by 1 base, 12 bases remained unmatched. CDR3 protein: CASKPPQGNWNTEAFF. The CDR3 nucleotides are TGTGCCAGTAAACCTCCACAGGGGAATTGGAACACTGAAGCTTTCTTT.

The chain links TRBV6-5 to TRBJ1-1; D might be TRBD1 (5 bases). CDR3 size: 11 residues. Germline loops: CDR1 MNHEY, CDR2 SVGAGI. V was pared by 6 bases and J by 7 bases, with 9 bases between. The DNA of the CDR3 is TGTGCCAGCAGGGGACGGAATGAAGCTTTCTTT. Its protein is CASRGRNEAFF.

Comment on this clone: At one end the junction does not follow the germline gene, possibly because of a read error. The chain links TRBV5-1 to TRBJ2-1; 15 nucleotides line up with TRBD2. The CDR3 extends over 17 amino acids. Germline V gene lookup returns CDR1 SGHRS and CDR2 YFSETQ. In nucleotides, the CDR3 is TGCGCCAGCAGTTTGGGACTAGCGGGGGGATTATACAATGAGCAGTTCTTC. Translated, it gives CASSLGLAGGLYNEQFF.

The chain links TRBV30 to TRBJ2-5; TRBD2 agrees at 11 bases. Germline V CDR1 and CDR2: GTSNPN, SVGIG (reference sequence). After removal of 4 bases from V and 4 bases from J, the junction contained 14 bases not matched to a gene. This CDR3 has 17 amino acids. The CDR3 DNA sequence: TGTGCCTGGAACCAGGGGGGTAGCGGGAGGGCCTCAGAGACCCAGTACTTC. It yields the protein CAWNQGGSGRASETQYF.

V gene TRBV4-2 combines with J gene TRBJ1-4; 9 bases are shared with TRBD1. The CDR3 spans 18 residues. Looked up from germline, CDR1 is LGHNA and CDR2 is YNFKEQ. After removal of 0 bases from V and 4 bases from J, the junction contained 9 bases not matched to a gene. The CDR3 here is CASSQDLYRGRFNEKLFF. The DNA of the CDR3 is TGTGCCAGCAGCCAAGATCTTTACAGGGGGCGATTTAATGAAAAACTGTTTTTT.

This chain links TRBV9 with TRBJ2-5; D gene unclear. Trimming took off 4 bases at V and 5 bases at J, with 9 bases between the two ends. This CDR3 has 12 residues. Per germline, CDR1 SGDLS and CDR2 YYNGEE. The CDR3 sequence is CASSSLLETQYF. Here the CDR3 DNA reads TGTGCCAGCAGCTCCCTTTTGGAGACCCAGTACTTC. Using reference TRBV9 and TRBJ2-5 for the parts outside the CDR3, the full variable domain is DSGVTQTPKHLITATGQRVTLRCSPRSGDLSVYWYQQSLDQGLQFLIQYYNGEERAKGNILERFSAQQFPDLHSELNLSSLELGDSALYFCASSSLLETQYFGPGTRLLVL.

V is TRBV13 and J is TRBJ2-1; TRBD2 matches at 7 bases. The CDR3 has 13 amino acids. V was pared by 0 bases and J by 9 bases, with 2 bases of the junction left unmatched. Germline values: CDR1 PRHDT, CDR2 FYEKMQ (reference sequence). DNA for the CDR3: TGTGCCAGCAGCTTAGGAGGCGGGAGTGAGCAGTTCTTC. Residues: CASSLGGGSEQFF. The full variable domain, completed using reference TRBV13 and TRBJ2-1, is AAGVIQSPRHLIKEKRETATLKCYPIPRHDTVYWYQQGPGQDPQFLISFYEKMQSDKGSIPDRFSAQQFSDYHSELNMSSLELGDSALYFCASSLGGGSEQFFGPGTRLTVL.

The CDR3 DNA is TGCGCCAGCAGCTCTACTCATGGGGGGGCGACCCAGTACTTC. This encodes CASSSTHGGATQYF. The chain is built from TRBV5-1 and TRBJ2-5; a possible D gene is TRBD2 (7 bases). The CDR3 length is 14 residues. The ends were cut back, 3 bases at V and 7 bases at J, with 16 bases in the middle. Germline V gene data show CDR1 as SGHRS and CDR2 as YFSETQ.

The CDR3 protein is CASSPSGWTGELFF. The DNA for the CDR3 is TGTGCCAGCAGCCCTAGCGGATGGACCGGGGAGCTGTTTTTT. The gene calls are TRBV7-6 and TRBJ2-2; the match to TRBD2 covers 7 bases. J lost 5 bases, V lost 5 bases, and 5 bases had no gene match. The CDR3 is made up of 14 amino acids. Germline CDR1 and CDR2: SGHVS and FNYEAQ.

The chain has TRBV27 and TRBJ1-2; D unclear. The CDR3 sequence is 13 residues long. The V gene lost 3 bases and the J gene lost 4 bases, with 9 bases spanning the gap. Looked up from germline, CDR1 is MNHEY and CDR2 is SMNVEV (reference sequence). CDR3 residues: CASSFAPGYGYTF. The CDR3 DNA sequence: TGTGCCAGCAGTTTTGCCCCTGGCTATGGCTACACCTTC.

V is TRBV6-5 and J is TRBJ1-2; 8 bases line up with TRBD1. Germline V lookup: CDR1 MNHEY, CDR2 SVGAGI. Germline trimming cut 2 bases from V and 2 bases from J; bases unmatched to any gene: 4. This CDR3 comprises 15 residues. The chain's CDR3 is CASSYKRQGNYGYTF. The CDR3 DNA follows: TGTGCCAGCAGTTACAAGAGACAGGGGAACTATGGCTACACCTTC.

The J gene is TRBJ1-4, the V gene TRBV9; TRBD1 might be the D (5 bases). Germline V gene lookup returns CDR1 SGDLS and CDR2 YYNGEE. This CDR3 contains 15 residues. V was pared by 4 bases and J by 8 bases, with 18 bases between. In nucleotides, the CDR3 is TGTGCCAGCAGCCCAACGGGACTGGGAAGAGAAAAACTGTTTTTT. Translated: CASSPTGLGREKLFF.

The chain joins TRBV7-8 to TRBJ2-7; possible D gene TRBD1, 5 bases. V dropped 2 bases and J dropped 2 bases, with 10 bases sitting between them. In germline, CDR1 is SGHVS, CDR2 FQNEAQ. The CDR3 has 14 amino acids. The CDR3 DNA reads TGTGCCAGCAGCTTAAATAGGGGAACCTACGAGCAGTACTTC. This codes for CASSLNRGTYEQYF.

In its sample, this clone was seen once. The chain is built from TRBV7-2 and TRBJ1-1, with D perhaps TRBD1 (5 bases). Per germline, CDR1 SGHTA and CDR2 FQGNSA. The CDR3 is 16 amino acids. V was pared by 5 bases and J by 1 base, with 17 bases between. The CDR3 loop is CASSLASVGGNTEAFF. The CDR3, as DNA: TGTGCCAGCAGCCTCGCTTCTGTTGGGGGGAACACTGAAGCTTTCTTT. Supplemented by reference TRBV7-2 and TRBJ1-1, the full variable domain reads GAGVSQSPSNKVTEKGKDVELRCDPISGHTALYWYRQSLGQGLEFLIYFQGNSAPDKSGLPSDRFSAERTGGSVSTLTIQRTQQEDSAVYLCASSLASVGGNTEAFFGQGTRLTVV.

This clone was recorded once. As DNA, the CDR3 is TGTGCCAGCATCCCTAGCGGAAGGAACACCGGGGAGCTGTTTTTT. Protein: CASIPSGRNTGELFF. The chain has TRBV6-6 and TRBJ2-2, with 7 bases that match TRBD2. The V segment lost 7 bases and the J segment 1 base; nucleotides outside the gene matches: 6. The germline CDR1 and CDR2 sequences are MNHNY and SVGAGI (reference sequence). The CDR3 runs 15 residues.

For this clone: Other DNA sequences in the same sample also yield this CDR3. This sequence joins TRBV7-9 and TRBJ2-1; D call uncertain. Germline lookup yields CDR1 SEHNR and CDR2 FQNEAQ (reference sequence). The CDR3 is 11 residues long. The V end was cut by 1 base, the J end by 7 bases, with 2 bases between. The CDR3 DNA follows: TGTGCCAGCAGCTTAGGTAATGAGCAGTTCTTC. Translating it yields CASSLGNEQFF.

This clone appeared a few times. The J gene is TRBJ2-1, the V gene TRBV4-2; TRBD2 agrees at 10 bases. Germline CDR1 and CDR2: LGHNA and YNFKEQ. The CDR3 totals 16 residues. The V gene end was trimmed by 5 bases and the J gene end by 7 bases; junction bases not matched to a gene: 11. This CDR3 reads CASSEKGTSEGNEQFF. The CDR3 DNA sequence: TGTGCCAGCAGCGAAAAAGGGACTAGCGAAGGGAATGAGCAGTTCTTC.

The rearrangement uses TRBV30 and TRBJ2-5; D assignment may be TRBD1 or TRBD2 (7 bases each). The CDR3 totals 14 residues. The V gene lost 3 bases and the J gene lost 5 bases, with 16 bases spanning the gap. Germline CDR1 and CDR2: GTSNPN and SVGIG (reference sequence). The CDR3 region is CAWSQGGGVETQYF. The CDR3 DNA follows: TGTGCCTGGAGCCAGGGGGGGGGTGTGGAGACCCAGTACTTC.

The chain joins TRBV28 to TRBJ2-7; TRBD2 might be the D (6 bases). Germline CDR1 is MDHEN and CDR2 is SYDVKM. The CDR3 runs to 14 residues. The V end was cut by 6 bases, the J end by 4 bases, with 16 bases between. CDR3 nucleotide sequence: TGTGCCAGCAGCGGTGGCGGGGAGACTTACGAGCAGTACTTC. Its protein product is CASSGGGETYEQYF.

The V call is TRBV28, the J call TRBJ2-7, with D tentatively TRBD1 (5 bases). This CDR3 is built from 15 residues. V was trimmed by 9 bases and J by 9 bases, leaving 27 bases between them. Per germline, CDR1 MDHEN and CDR2 SYDVKM. The CDR3 reads CASTTAGSSTLRQYF. The CDR3 DNA reads as TGTGCCAGTACCACCGCAGGGTCTTCCACTCTACGGCAGTACTTC.